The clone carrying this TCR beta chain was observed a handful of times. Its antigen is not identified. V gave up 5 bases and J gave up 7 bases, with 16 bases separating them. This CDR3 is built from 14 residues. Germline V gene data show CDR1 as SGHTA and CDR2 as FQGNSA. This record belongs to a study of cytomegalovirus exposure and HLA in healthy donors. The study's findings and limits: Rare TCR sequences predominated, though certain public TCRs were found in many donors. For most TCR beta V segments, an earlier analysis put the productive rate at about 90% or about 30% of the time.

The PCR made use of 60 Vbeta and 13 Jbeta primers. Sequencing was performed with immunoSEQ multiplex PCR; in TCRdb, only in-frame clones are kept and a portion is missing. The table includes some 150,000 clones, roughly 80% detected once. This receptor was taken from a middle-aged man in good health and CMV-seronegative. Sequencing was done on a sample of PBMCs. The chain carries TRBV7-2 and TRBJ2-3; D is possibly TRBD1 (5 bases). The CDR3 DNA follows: TGTGCCAGCAGCCCAGGAGCGTCAGGGAATACGCAGTATTTT. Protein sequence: CASSPGASGNTQYF.